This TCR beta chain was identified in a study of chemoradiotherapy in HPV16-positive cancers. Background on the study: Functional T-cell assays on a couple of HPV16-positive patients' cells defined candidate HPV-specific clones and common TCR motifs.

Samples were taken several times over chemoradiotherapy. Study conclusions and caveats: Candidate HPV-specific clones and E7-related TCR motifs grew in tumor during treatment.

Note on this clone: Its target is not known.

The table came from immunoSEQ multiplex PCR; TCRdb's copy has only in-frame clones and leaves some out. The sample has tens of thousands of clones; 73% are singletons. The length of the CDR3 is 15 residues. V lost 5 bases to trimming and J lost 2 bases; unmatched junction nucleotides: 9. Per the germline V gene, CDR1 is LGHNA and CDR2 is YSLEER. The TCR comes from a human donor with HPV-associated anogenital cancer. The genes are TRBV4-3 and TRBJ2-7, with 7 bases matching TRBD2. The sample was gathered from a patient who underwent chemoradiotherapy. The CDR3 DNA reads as TGCGCCAGCAGCGCGCAAGTTCGGGGGGCCTACGAGCAGTACTTC. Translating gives CASSAQVRGAYEQYF.